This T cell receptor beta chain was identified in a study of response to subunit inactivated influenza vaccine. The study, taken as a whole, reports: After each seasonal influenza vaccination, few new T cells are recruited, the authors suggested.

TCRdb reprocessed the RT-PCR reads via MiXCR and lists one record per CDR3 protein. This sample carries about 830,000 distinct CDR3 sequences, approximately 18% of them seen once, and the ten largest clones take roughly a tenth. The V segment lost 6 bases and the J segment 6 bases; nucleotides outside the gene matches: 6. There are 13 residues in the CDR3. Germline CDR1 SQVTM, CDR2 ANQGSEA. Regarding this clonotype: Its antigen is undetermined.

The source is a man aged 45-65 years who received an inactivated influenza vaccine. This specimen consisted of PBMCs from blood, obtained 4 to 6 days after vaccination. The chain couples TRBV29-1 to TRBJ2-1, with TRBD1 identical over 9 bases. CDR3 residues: CSVGQGGFNEQFF. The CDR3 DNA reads TGCAGCGTGGGACAGGGTGGGTTCAATGAGCAGTTCTTC.